The source of this T cell receptor (beta chain) is a study of cytotoxic CD8 clonotypes in ibrutinib-treated CLL. Broader study findings: Lymph node repertoires were not studied, and sampling times were unmatched.

With regard to this clone: The antigen is not known.

J lost 1 base, V lost 0 bases, and 4 bases had no gene match. This CDR3 spans 17 amino acids. Per the germline V gene, CDR1 is MNHEY and CDR2 is SMNVEV (reference sequence). A 1 in 200,000 to 1 in 1 million T cell depth was the sequencing target. Only in-frame clones appear in the TCRdb table, and some are missing; sequencing was by immunoSEQ multiplex PCR. The table records 130,000 or so clones, roughly three quarters of them present only once. The rearrangement links TRBV27 to TRBJ2-1; the match to TRBD2 covers 9 bases. The sample consisted of PBMCs, taken after 12 months of ibrutinib treatment. This sequence originates from a human donor with chronic lymphocytic leukemia. The CDR3 is CASSLSLREGSYNEQFF. The DNA for the CDR3 is TGTGCCAGCAGTTTATCGTTGCGGGAGGGGTCCTACAATGAGCAGTTCTTC.